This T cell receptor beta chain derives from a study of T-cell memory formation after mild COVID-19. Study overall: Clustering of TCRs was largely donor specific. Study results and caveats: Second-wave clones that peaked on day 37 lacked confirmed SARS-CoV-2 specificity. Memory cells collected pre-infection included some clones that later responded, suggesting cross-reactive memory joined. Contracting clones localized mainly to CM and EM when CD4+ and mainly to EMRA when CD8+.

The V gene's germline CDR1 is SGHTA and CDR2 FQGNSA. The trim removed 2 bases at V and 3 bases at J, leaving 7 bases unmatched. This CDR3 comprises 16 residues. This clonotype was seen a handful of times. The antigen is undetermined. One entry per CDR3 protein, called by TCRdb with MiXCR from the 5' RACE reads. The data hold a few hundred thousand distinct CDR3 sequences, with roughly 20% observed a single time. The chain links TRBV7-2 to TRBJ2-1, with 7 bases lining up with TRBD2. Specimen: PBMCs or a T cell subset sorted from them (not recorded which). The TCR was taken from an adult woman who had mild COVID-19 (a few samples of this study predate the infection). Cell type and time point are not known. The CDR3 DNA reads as TGTGCCAGCAGCTTAATATCGGGGGACTACTACAATGAGCAGTTCTTC. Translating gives CASSLISGDYYNEQFF.